A selection of T cell receptor beta chains follows, all from one sample in a study of blood T cell repertoires in COVID-19. Method: immunoSEQ multiplex PCR; TCRdb's copy keeps in-frame clones and lacks some. The sample lists approximately 65,000 clones; 85% to 95% were seen once. The sequenced sample consisted of peripheral blood. All receptors come from a man aged 65 to 79 with active COVID-19. Both conserved end residues are part of each CDR3. D genes are given only for firm matches. Not all rows give a size; the values are once, few, many and, for expanded clones, a class.

j_call clone_size d_call v_call cdr3_nt cdr3_aa
TRBJ1-2 once NA TRBV27 TGTGCCAGCAGTTTACTAGGGGTCGGGGGCTACACCTTC CASSLLGVGGYTF
TRBJ2-2 NA NA TRBV15 TGTGCCACCAGCCGCCCAGGCGGGTACACCGGGGAGCTGTTTTTT CATSRPGGYTGELFF
TRBJ1-2 NA TRBD1 TRBV5-1 TGCGCCAGCAGCCCGGACGGGACAGGGATCTCGGGAGGCTACACCTTC CASSPDGTGISGGYTF
TRBJ1-1 NA TRBD1 TRBV18 TGTGCCAGCTCATCCCAGGGGGTGAACACTGAAGCTTTCTTT CASSSQGVNTEAFF
TRBJ2-5 NA TRBD2 TRBV7-2 TGTGCCAGCAGCTTAGCCCACCTAGCGGGGAGCCAAGAGACCCAGTACTTC CASSLAHLAGSQETQYF
TRBJ2-7 NA NA TRBV19 TGTGCCAGTAGCCAACGTGGAGGTCCCACCTACGAGCAGTACTTC CASSQRGGPTYEQYF
TRBJ2-5 NA NA TRBV27 TGTGCCAGCAGTTTAGCAGGGGCCATGGGGACCCAGTACTTC CASSLAGAMGTQYF
TRBJ2-3 NA TRBD2 TRBV24-1 TGTGCCACCAGTGATTCAGGGACTAGCGGGTCCACAGATACGCAGTATTTT CATSDSGTSGSTDTQYF
TRBJ2-7 few TRBD1 TRBV5-1 TGCGCCAGCAGCGCAGGTGTGACAGGGAACCACGAGCAGTACTTC CASSAGVTGNHEQYF
TRBJ1-2 few TRBD1 TRBV6-5 TGTGCCAGCAGTTACGTGGGACAGGGGTCTAACTATGGCTACACCTTC CASSYVGQGSNYGYTF